This T cell receptor (beta chain) is from a study of blood T cell repertoires in COVID-19. Study-wide context: PBMCs, B-cell-depleted T cells, or T cells provided the cDNA or gDNA that made up the material.

Produced via immunoSEQ multiplex PCR; TCRdb's table is partial and in-frame only. This sample has 170,000 or so clones, with about 90% found just once. The germline CDR1 and CDR2 sequences are MNHEY and SVGEGT. The CDR3 is 16 residues long. V shed 4 bases and J 0 bases; nucleotides not matched to a gene: 6. Clinical histories supplied by participants themselves formed the basis of cohort assignment. The source material was PBMCs or T cells enriched from blood (not recorded which). The V and J genes are TRBV6-2 or TRBV6-3 and TRBJ1-5; 7 bases line up with TRBD1. The TCR comes from a woman aged 50 to 60 who had recovered from COVID-19. The CDR3 nucleotides read TGTGCCAGCAGTTTAGGGACAGTCAATAGCAATCAGCCCCAGCATTTT. This translates into CASSLGTVNSNQPQHF.